The 21 T cell receptor beta chains reported below all come from one sample, sequenced in a study of cytomegalovirus exposure and HLA in healthy donors. Primers: 60 Vbeta forward and 13 Jbeta reverse. The method was immunoSEQ multiplex PCR; TCRdb's version includes in-frame clones alone and lacks a portion of them. The table has 200,000 to 250,000 clones, more than 85% seen once. Source material: PBMCs. These receptors were taken from a young woman in good health and CMV-seronegative.

This clone was picked up one time. The CDR3 coding sequence is TGCGCCAGCAGCCAAGAATTAGCGGGGGGGCAAGAGACCCAGTACTTC. Its protein is CASSQELAGGQETQYF. The chain links TRBV4-3 to TRBJ2-5, with 11 nucleotides matching TRBD2. V shed 0 bases and J 2 bases; nucleotides not matched to a gene: 2. CDR1 LGHNA and CDR2 YSLEER come from the germline V gene. The CDR3 extends over 16 amino acids.

The chain joins TRBV7-2 to TRBJ1-2, with D maybe TRBD1 (6 bases). This CDR3 comprises 13 residues. The germline CDR1 and CDR2 sequences are SGHTA and FQGNSA. Trimming stripped 5 bases from V and 12 bases from J, with 19 bases between. The CDR3: CASSPGGGGLNTF. CDR3 nucleotides: TGTGCCAGCAGCCCGGGAGGGGGGGGCTTAAACACCTTC.

Remarks on this clone: Other nucleotide sequences from this sample produce the same CDR3. This chain uses TRBV2 with TRBJ1-5; D remains ambiguous. From germline, CDR1 is SNHLY and CDR2 FYNNEI. The CDR3 extends over 15 amino acids. Trimming pared 1 base from V and 0 bases from J, leaving 7 bases between. CDR3 loop: CASSEGHNSNQPQHF. The CDR3 coding sequence is TGTGCCAGCAGTGAAGGACACAATAGCAATCAGCCCCAGCATTTT.

V is TRBV27 and J is TRBJ2-2; D might be TRBD2 (6 bases). CDR1 MNHEY and CDR2 SMNVEV come from the germline V gene (reference sequence). The CDR3 covers 16 residues. Trimming stripped 3 bases from V and 5 bases from J, with 16 bases between. As DNA, the CDR3 is TGTGCCAGCAGTTTTCGGGACTGGAGGGATACCGGGGAGCTGTTTTTT. Translated, it gives CASSFRDWRDTGELFF.

In DNA, the CDR3 is TGTGCCAGCAGCTACTCTAGCGGGAGGGCCTACGAGCAGTACTTC. Residues: CASSYSSGRAYEQYF. The chain recombines TRBV5-6 with TRBJ2-7; 12 bases agree with TRBD2. The CDR3 length is 15 residues. In germline, CDR1 is SGHDT, CDR2 YYEEEE. The V gene end was trimmed by 3 bases and the J gene end by 2 bases; junction bases not matched to a gene: 3. Looking up the rest from reference TRBV5-6 and TRBJ2-7 gives the full variable domain: DAGVTQSPTHLIKTRGQQVTLRCSPKSGHDTVSWYQQALGQGPQFIFQYYEEEERQRGNFPDRFSGHQFPNYSSELNVNALLLGDSALYLCASSYSSGRAYEQYFGPGTRLTVT.

The chain carries TRBV5-1 and TRBJ2-7; 10 bases align to TRBD2. The V gene end was trimmed by 0 bases and the J gene end by 4 bases; junction bases not matched to a gene: 7. Germline CDR1 is SGHRS and CDR2 is YFSETQ. This CDR3 has 16 amino acids. The CDR3 loop is CASSLVLAGDRYEQYF. The DNA for the CDR3 is TGCGCCAGCAGCTTGGTTCTAGCGGGAGATAGGTACGAGCAGTACTTC. Complete variable domain (other parts from reference TRBV5-1 and TRBJ2-7): KAGVTQTPRYLIKTRGQQVTLSCSPISGHRSVSWYQQTPGQGLQFLFEYFSETQRNKGNFPGRFSGRQFSNSRSEMNVSTLELGDSALYLCASSLVLAGDRYEQYFGPGTRLTVT.

The chain uses TRBV11-2 and TRBJ2-7; 7 bases map to TRBD2. The V gene end was trimmed by 1 base and the J gene end by 0 bases; junction bases not matched to a gene: 6. This CDR3 has 16 residues. CDR1 is SGHAT, CDR2 FQNNGV, per germline. The CDR3 DNA sequence: TGTGCCAGCAGCTTAGGGTCTAGCGGCAGCTCCTACGAGCAGTACTTC. This codes for CASSLGSSGSSYEQYF.

This clone occurred a few times. The gene calls are TRBV6-5 and TRBJ1-2; a weak D match, TRBD1 (6 bases). CDR1 and CDR2 (germline): MNHEY, SVGAGI. Between the trimmed V and J ends, which lost 1 base and 8 bases, there was a span of 8 bases. CDR3 length equals 12 residues. The CDR3 region is CASSYWGGGYTF. In nucleotides, the CDR3 is TGTGCCAGCAGTTACTGGGGGGGCGGCTACACCTTC.

CDR3 in DNA: TGTGCCAGCAGCACGGACAGGGTGGGAGCCCAGCATTTT. Translating it yields CASSTDRVGAQHF. J is TRBJ1-5 and V is TRBV6-5, with 8 bases fitting TRBD1. Germline V CDR1 and CDR2: MNHEY, SVGAGI. The trim removed 6 bases at V and 11 bases at J, leaving 9 bases unmatched. This CDR3 region has 13 residues.

V is TRBV15 and J is TRBJ2-7; the D gene is possibly TRBD1 (6 bases). The CDR3 sequence is 17 residues long. The V end lost 3 bases, the J end lost 0 bases, and 18 bases lay between the germline ends. Germline-derived CDR1 and CDR2 are LNHNV and YYDKDF (reference sequence). CDR3 DNA: TGTGCCACCAGCAGCGGCCTGGGGGCCCTAAGCTCCTACGAGCAGTACTTC. This sequence encodes CATSSGLGALSSYEQYF.

V is TRBV29-1 and J is TRBJ2-3, with TRBD2 matching over 8 bases. The CDR3 extends over 16 amino acids. Germline trimming cut 3 bases from V and 2 bases from J; bases unmatched to any gene: 10. Germline V gene sequence: CDR1 SQVTM, CDR2 ANQGSEA. The CDR3 loop reads CSVEVFSGGFTDTQYF. The CDR3 nucleotides are TGCAGCGTTGAGGTCTTCAGCGGGGGCTTCACAGATACGCAGTATTTT.

The chain carries TRBV28 and TRBJ2-7, with D possibly matching TRBD1 (6 bases). Germline values: CDR1 MDHEN, CDR2 SYDVKM. Between the trimmed V and J ends, which lost 6 bases and 5 bases, there was a span of 14 bases. The CDR3 spans 13 residues. CDR3 DNA sequence: TGTGCCAGCAGCACTACACAGGGAAACGAGCAGTACTTC. It encodes CASSTTQGNEQYF.

A single count supports this clone. In DNA form, the CDR3 reads TGTGCCAGTAGTATTTTAACTGACAGTTTGTACGGCTACACCTTC. It yields the protein CASSILTDSLYGYTF. This chain joins TRBV19 and TRBJ1-2, with a possible D match to TRBD1 (5 bases). CDR3 length: 15 residues. The V end lost 3 bases, the J end lost 8 bases, and 19 bases lay between the germline ends. Per the germline V gene, CDR1 is LNHDA and CDR2 is SQIVND (reference sequence).

The chain carries TRBV7-6 and TRBJ1-2; no clear D gene. The V and J ends lost 5 bases and 8 bases respectively, with 18 bases between them. Germline V gene data show CDR1 as SGHVS and CDR2 as FNYEAQ. The CDR3 totals 14 residues. The CDR3 region has the DNA TGTGCCAGCAGCCCCGGGGAGACCCGGAGAGGCTACACCTTC. Translation gives CASSPGETRRGYTF.

The chain combines TRBV11-3 with TRBJ1-2; TRBD1 agrees at 10 bases. The junction had 4 bases not matched to a gene; V was cut back by 5 bases and J by 4 bases. Germline CDR1 is SGHNT and CDR2 is YENEEA. The CDR3 is 14 amino acids. This CDR3 reads CASSLDRGGYGYTF. The DNA of the CDR3 is TGTGCCAGCAGCCTGGACAGGGGGGGCTATGGCTACACCTTC.

V gene TRBV11-2 combines with J gene TRBJ2-1; D is perhaps TRBD1 (6 bases). Trimming cost V 6 bases and J 4 bases, with 19 bases left between them. The CDR3 consists of 16 residues. Looked up from germline, CDR1 is SGHAT and CDR2 is FQNNGV. CDR3 region: CASRVWGRGGYNEQFF. The CDR3 DNA reads TGTGCCAGCAGGGTTTGGGGGCGAGGGGGTTACAATGAGCAGTTCTTC.

V and J are TRBV4-1 and TRBJ2-7, with 13 bases matching TRBD2. The CDR3 has 17 amino acids. CDR1 is MGHRA and CDR2 is YSYEKL in the germline V gene. Trimming removed 3 bases from V and 3 bases from J; junction bases left unmatched: 8. CDR3 nucleotides: TGCGCCAGCAGCCAGCCCCGAACTAGCGGGAGGGTCTACGAGCAGTACTTC. It encodes CASSQPRTSGRVYEQYF.

This clone came up once. This chain joins TRBV5-1 and TRBJ2-5, with 9 bases lining up with TRBD2. The V gene end was trimmed by 4 bases and the J gene end by 4 bases; junction bases not matched to a gene: 8. CDR3 length equals 15 residues. Per germline, CDR1 SGHRS and CDR2 YFSETQ. CDR3 bases: TGCGCCAGCAGCACTATAGCGGGAGCGGGAGAGACCCAGTACTTC. It codes for CASSTIAGAGETQYF.

The V gene is TRBV18, the J gene TRBJ2-5, with a tentative D call TRBD1 (6 bases). This CDR3 region has 17 residues. The V and J ends lost 1 base and 5 bases respectively, with 20 bases between them. The germline gives CDR1 KGHSH, CDR2 LQKENI. The CDR3 sequence is CASSPLDRTSTGETQYF. Here the CDR3 DNA reads TGTGCCAGCTCACCACTCGACAGGACCTCAACAGGGGAGACCCAGTACTTC. The whole variable domain, filled in from reference TRBV18 and TRBJ2-5, reads NAGVMQNPRHLVRRRGQEARLRCSPMKGHSHVYWYRQLPEEGLKFMVYLQKENIIDESGMPKERFSAEFPKEGPSILRIQQVVRGDSAAYFCASSPLDRTSTGETQYFGPGTRLLVL.

V is TRBV2 and J is TRBJ2-7; 12 bases line up with TRBD2. This CDR3 contains 16 residues. Germline loops: CDR1 SNHLY, CDR2 FYNNEI. Trimming cost V 0 bases and J 4 bases; bases outside gene matches: 4. The CDR3 bases are TGTGCCAGCAGTGAAGCTCCCACTAGCGGGAGGTACGAGCAGTACTTC. Its protein is CASSEAPTSGRYEQYF.

This chain links TRBV6-5 with TRBJ1-1, with TRBD1 matching over 8 bases. Germline CDR1 and CDR2: MNHEY and SVGAGI. This CDR3 spans 15 amino acids. V shed 0 bases and J 6 bases; nucleotides not matched to a gene: 6. The CDR3 sequence is CASSYSTGVNAEAFF. Written as DNA, the CDR3 is TGTGCCAGCAGTTACTCGACAGGGGTAAACGCTGAAGCTTTCTTT.